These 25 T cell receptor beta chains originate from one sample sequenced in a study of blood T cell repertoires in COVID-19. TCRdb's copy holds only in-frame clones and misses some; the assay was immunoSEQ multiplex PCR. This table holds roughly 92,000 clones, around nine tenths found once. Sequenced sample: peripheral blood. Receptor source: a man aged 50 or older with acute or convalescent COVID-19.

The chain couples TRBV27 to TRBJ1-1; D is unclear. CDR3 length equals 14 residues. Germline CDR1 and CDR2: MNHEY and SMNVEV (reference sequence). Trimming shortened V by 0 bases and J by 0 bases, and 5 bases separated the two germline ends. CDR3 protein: CASSLSGLNTEAFF. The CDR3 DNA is TGTGCCAGCAGTTTATCGGGCCTGAACACTGAAGCTTTCTTT.

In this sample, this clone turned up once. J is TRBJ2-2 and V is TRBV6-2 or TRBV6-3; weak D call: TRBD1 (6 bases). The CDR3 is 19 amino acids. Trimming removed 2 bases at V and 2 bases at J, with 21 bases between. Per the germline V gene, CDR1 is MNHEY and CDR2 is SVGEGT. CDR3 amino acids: CASSYQRAGAVLNTGELFF. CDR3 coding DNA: TGTGCCAGCAGTTACCAACGGGCAGGGGCCGTTCTAAACACCGGGGAGCTGTTTTTT.

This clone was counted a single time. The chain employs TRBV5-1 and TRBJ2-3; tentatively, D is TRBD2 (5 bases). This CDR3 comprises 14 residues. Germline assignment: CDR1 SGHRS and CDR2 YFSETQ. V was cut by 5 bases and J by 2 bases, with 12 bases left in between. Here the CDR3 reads CASSQEGFTDTQYF. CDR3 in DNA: TGCGCCAGCAGTCAAGAGGGATTCACAGATACGCAGTATTTT.

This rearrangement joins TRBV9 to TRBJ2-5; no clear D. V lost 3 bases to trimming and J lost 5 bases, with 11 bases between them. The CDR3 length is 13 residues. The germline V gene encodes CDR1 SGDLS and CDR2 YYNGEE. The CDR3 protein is CASSGAFWETQYF. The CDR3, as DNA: TGTGCCAGCAGCGGGGCGTTTTGGGAGACCCAGTACTTC. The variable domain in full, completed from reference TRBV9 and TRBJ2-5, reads DSGVTQTPKHLITATGQRVTLRCSPRSGDLSVYWYQQSLDQGLQFLIQYYNGEERAKGNILERFSAQQFPDLHSELNLSSLELGDSALYFCASSGAFWETQYFGPGTRLLVL.

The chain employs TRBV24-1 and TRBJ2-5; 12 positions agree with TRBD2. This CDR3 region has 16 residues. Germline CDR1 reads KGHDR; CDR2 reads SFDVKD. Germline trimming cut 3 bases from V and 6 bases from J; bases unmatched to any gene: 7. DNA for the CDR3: TGTGCCACCAGTGATCGCCTGGGACTAGCGGGCAAGACCCAGTACTTC. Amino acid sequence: CATSDRLGLAGKTQYF.

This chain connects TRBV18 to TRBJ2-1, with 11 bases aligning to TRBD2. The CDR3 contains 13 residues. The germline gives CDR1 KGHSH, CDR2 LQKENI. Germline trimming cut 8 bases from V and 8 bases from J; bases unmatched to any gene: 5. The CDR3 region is CASKLAGGDEQFF. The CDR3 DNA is TGTGCCAGCAAGCTAGCGGGAGGCGATGAGCAGTTCTTC.

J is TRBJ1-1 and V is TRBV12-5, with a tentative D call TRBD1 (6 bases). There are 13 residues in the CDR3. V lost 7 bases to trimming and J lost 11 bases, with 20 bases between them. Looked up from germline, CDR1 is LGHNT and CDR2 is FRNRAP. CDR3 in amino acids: CASAPEGGVRAFF. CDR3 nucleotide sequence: TGTGCTAGTGCCCCCGAAGGGGGGGTTCGGGCTTTCTTT.

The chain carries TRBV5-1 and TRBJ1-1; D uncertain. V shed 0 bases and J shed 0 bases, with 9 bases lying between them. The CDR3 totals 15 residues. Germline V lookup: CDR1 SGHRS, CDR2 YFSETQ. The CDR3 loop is CASSLERGLNTEAFF. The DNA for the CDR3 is TGCGCCAGCAGCTTGGAACGAGGGCTGAACACTGAAGCTTTCTTT.

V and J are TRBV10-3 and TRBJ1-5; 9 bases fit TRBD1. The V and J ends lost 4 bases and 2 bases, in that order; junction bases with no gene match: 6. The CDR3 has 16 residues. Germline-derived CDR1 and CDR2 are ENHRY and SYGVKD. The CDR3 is CAISATGGRRNQPQHF. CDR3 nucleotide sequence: TGTGCCATCAGTGCTACAGGGGGCCGACGCAATCAGCCCCAGCATTTT.

CDR3 nucleotides: TGCGCCAGCAGCCAAAAGGGGACTAGCAGCGAGCAGTACTTC. Its protein is CASSQKGTSSEQYF. The rearrangement links TRBV4-1 to TRBJ2-7; 9 positions match TRBD2. Germline trimming cut 2 bases from V and 6 bases from J; bases unmatched to any gene: 5. The CDR3 has 14 amino acids. Germline CDR1 and CDR2: MGHRA and YSYEKL.

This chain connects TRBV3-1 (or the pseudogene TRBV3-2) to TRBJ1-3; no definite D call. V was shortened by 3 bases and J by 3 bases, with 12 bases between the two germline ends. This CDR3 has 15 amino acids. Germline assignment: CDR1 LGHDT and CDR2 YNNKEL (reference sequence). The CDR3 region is CASSQVRVLGNTIYF. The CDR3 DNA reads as TGTGCCAGCAGCCAGGTACGGGTGCTTGGAAACACCATATATTTT.

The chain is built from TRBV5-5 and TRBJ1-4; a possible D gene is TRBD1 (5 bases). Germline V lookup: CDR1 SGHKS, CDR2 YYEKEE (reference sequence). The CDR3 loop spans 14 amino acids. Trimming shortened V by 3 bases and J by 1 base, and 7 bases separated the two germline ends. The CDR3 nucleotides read TGTGCCAGCAGCTCCAGGGTAACTAATGAAAAACTGTTTTTT. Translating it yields CASSSRVTNEKLFF.

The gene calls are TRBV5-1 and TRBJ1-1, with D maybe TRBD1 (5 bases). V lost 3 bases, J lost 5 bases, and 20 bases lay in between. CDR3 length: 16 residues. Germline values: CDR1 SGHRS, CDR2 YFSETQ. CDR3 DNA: TGCGCCAGCAGCTATCGCCCTAGGGGCGCTTCGACTGAAGCTTTCTTT. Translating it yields CASSYRPRGASTEAFF.

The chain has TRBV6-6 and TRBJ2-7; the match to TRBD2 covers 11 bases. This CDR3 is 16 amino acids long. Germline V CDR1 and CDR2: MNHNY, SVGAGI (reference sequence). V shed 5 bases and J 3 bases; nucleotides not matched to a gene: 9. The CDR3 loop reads CASSPKTSGRVYEQYF. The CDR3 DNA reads TGTGCCAGCAGTCCCAAAACTAGCGGGAGAGTCTACGAGCAGTACTTC.

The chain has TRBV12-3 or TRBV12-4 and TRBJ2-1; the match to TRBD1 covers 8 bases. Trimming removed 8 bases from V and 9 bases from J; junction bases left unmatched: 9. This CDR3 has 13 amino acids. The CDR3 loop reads CASGGTGSFEQFF. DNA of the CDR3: TGTGCCAGCGGGGGGACAGGCTCCTTTGAGCAGTTCTTC.

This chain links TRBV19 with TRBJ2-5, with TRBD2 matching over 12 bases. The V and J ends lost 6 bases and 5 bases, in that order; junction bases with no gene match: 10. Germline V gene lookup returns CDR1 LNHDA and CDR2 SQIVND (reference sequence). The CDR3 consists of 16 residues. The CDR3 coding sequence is TGTGCCAGTAGACGGACTAGCGGGGTCACAGGGGAGACCCAGTACTTC. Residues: CASRRTSGVTGETQYF.

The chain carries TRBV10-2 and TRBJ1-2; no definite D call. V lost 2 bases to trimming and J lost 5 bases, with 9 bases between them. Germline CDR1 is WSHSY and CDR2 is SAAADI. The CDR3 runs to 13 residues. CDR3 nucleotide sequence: TGCGCCAGCAGTGAGGGAGTTGGATATGGCTACACCTTC. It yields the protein CASSEGVGYGYTF.

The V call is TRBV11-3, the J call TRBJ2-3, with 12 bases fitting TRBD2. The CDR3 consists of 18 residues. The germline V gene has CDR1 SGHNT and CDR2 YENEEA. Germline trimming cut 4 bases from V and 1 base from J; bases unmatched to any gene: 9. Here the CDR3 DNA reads TGTGCCAGCAGCTGGAGACTAGCGGGAGTCGCGCGCACAGATACGCAGTATTTT. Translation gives CASSWRLAGVARTDTQYF.

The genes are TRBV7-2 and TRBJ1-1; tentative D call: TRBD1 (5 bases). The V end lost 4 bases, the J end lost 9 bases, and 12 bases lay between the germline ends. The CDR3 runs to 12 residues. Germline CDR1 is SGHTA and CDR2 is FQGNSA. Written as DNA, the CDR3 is TGTGCCAGCAGCTCCCAGACAGAGAAAGCTTTCTTT. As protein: CASSSQTEKAFF.

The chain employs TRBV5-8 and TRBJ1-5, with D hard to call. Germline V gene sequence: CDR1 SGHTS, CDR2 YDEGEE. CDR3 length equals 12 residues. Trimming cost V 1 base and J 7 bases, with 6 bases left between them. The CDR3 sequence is CASSLLRQPQHF. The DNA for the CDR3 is TGTGCCAGCAGCTTGCTCCGGCAGCCCCAGCATTTT. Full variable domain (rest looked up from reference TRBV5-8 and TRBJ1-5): EAGVTQSPTHLIKTRGQQATLRCSPISGHTSVYWYQQALGLGLQFLLWYDEGEERNRGNFPPRFSGRQFPNYSSELNVNALELEDSALYLCASSLLRQPQHFGDGTRLSIL.

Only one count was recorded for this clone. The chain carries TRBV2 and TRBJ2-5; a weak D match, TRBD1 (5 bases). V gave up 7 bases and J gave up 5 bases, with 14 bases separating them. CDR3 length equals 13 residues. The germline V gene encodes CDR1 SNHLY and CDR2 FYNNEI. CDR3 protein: CASKVRVTETQYF. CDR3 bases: TGTGCCAGCAAGGTCAGGGTGACCGAGACCCAGTACTTC.

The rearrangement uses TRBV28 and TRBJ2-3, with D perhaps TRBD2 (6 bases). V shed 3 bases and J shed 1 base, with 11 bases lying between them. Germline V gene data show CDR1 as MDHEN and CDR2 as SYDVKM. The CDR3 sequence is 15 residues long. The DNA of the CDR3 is TGTGCCAGCAGTTTCTCCGGACTACGCACAGATACGCAGTATTTT. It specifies CASSFSGLRTDTQYF.

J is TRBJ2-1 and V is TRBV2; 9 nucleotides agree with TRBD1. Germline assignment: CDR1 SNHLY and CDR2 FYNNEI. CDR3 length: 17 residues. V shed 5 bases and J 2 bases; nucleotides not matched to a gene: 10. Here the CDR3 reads CASSRSGQGLPYNEQFF. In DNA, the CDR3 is TGTGCCAGCAGTCGCTCGGGACAGGGCTTGCCCTACAATGAGCAGTTCTTC. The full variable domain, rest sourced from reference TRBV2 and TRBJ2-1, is EPEVTQTPSHQVTQMGQEVILRCVPISNHLYFYWYRQILGQKVEFLVSFYNNEISEKSEIFDDQFSVERPDGSNFTLKIRSTKLEDSAMYFCASSRSGQGLPYNEQFFGPGTRLTVL.

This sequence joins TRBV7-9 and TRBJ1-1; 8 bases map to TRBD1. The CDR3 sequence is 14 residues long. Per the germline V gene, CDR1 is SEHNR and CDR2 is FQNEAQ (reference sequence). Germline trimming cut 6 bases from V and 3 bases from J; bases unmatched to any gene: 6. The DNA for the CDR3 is TGTGCCAGCAGACGACAGGGGCGGGACACTGAAGCTTTCTTT. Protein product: CASRRQGRDTEAFF.

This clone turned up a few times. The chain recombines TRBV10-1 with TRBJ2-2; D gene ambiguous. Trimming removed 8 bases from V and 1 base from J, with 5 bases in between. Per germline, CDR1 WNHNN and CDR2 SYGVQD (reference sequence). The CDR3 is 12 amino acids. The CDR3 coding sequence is TGCGCCAGCCTAGGGAACACCGGGGAGCTGTTTTTT. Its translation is CASLGNTGELFF.